This TCR beta chain was captured in a study of T cell responses to AZD1222 COVID-19 vaccine. The wider study: Whether given at about 4 or about 12 weeks, second doses were pooled.

Turning to this clone: Its antigen is not identified.

Produced via immunoSEQ multiplex PCR; TCRdb's table is partial and in-frame only. In the table there are about 150,000 clones, around 89% of which are singletons. Whole-study findings and limits: Sampled repertoires all dated from after the peak T cell response.

The length of the CDR3 is 15 residues. Germline CDR1 reads WSHSY; CDR2 reads SAAADI. Losses at the gene ends were 7 bases for V and 8 bases for J; bases not matched to a gene: 17. The origin of this receptor is an adult in good health. The genes are TRBV10-2 and TRBJ2-7; 7 bases line up with TRBD1. The material was peripheral blood, obtained on day 0 of AZD1222 vaccination. The CDR3 sequence is CASTSRRDSSEQQYF. Here the CDR3 DNA reads TGCGCCAGCACTTCCCGACGGGACAGCAGTGAGCAGCAGTACTTC.